This entry lists 16 T cell receptor beta chains sequenced from one sample in a study of shared clonotypes between healthy human individuals. Sequencing used immunoSEQ multiplex PCR; TCRdb keeps in-frame clones, though not all of them. Of hundreds of thousands of clones listed, roughly 87% were seen once; the top ten hold 15% to 20%. Sequencing was done on a sample of memory CD8+ T cells sorted from blood. Sample subset: CD45RO+ cells pooled with CCR7-negative TemRA cells. These receptors came from a man aged 18-30 years in good health.

The CDR3 DNA follows: TGCGCCAGCAGCCAAGATTATGGGACTAGCGTCTTCAATGAGCAGTTCTTC. This gives the protein CASSQDYGTSVFNEQFF. The chain uses TRBV4-1 and TRBJ2-1; 10 bases align to TRBD2. In germline, CDR1 is MGHRA, CDR2 YSYEKL. Losses at the gene ends were 0 bases for V and 6 bases for J; bases not matched to a gene: 8. This CDR3 has 17 residues.

J is TRBJ2-1 and V is TRBV4-3, with 9 bases lining up with TRBD2. V gave up 0 bases and J gave up 6 bases; unmatched junction bases: 9. Germline values: CDR1 LGHNA, CDR2 YSLEER. The CDR3 sequence is 17 residues long. The CDR3 DNA follows: TGCGCCAGCAGCCAAGATTCGGCCGGACTAGCGATCAATGAGCAGTTCTTC. This encodes CASSQDSAGLAINEQFF.

This chain links TRBV5-1 with TRBJ2-2, with 12 bases aligning to TRBD2. The CDR3 extends over 16 amino acids. The junction had 3 bases not matched to a gene; V was cut back by 4 bases and J by 2 bases. CDR1 is SGHRS, CDR2 YFSETQ, per germline. CDR3 sequence (DNA): TGCGCCAGCAGCGCTAGCGGGAGGGCAAACACCGGGGAGCTGTTTTTT. This translates into CASSASGRANTGELFF.

The chain is built from TRBV7-8 and TRBJ2-3, with no clear D. This CDR3 spans 16 amino acids. With 0 bases removed from V and 7 bases from J, the gap between germline ends came to 17 bases. CDR1 is SGHVS and CDR2 is FQNEAQ in the germline V gene. CDR3 protein: CASSLAAGPDGYTQYF. CDR3 nucleotide sequence: TGTGCCAGCAGCTTAGCGGCTGGGCCAGACGGCTATACGCAGTATTTT.

V usage is TRBV28 and J usage is TRBJ1-6; D is perhaps TRBD1 (5 bases). The CDR3 has 16 amino acids. Germline CDR1 reads MDHEN; CDR2 reads SYDVKM. V lost 0 bases and J lost 10, with 16 bases in between. The CDR3 DNA is TGTGCCAGCAGTTTATGGGGGGGAGGCCCAAAGTCACCCCTCCACTTT. Its protein is CASSLWGGGPKSPLHF.

The J gene is TRBJ2-2, the V gene TRBV7-3, with D perhaps matching TRBD1 (6 bases). The CDR3 contains 14 residues. Germline V CDR1 and CDR2: SGHTA, FQGTGA. The ends were cut back, 4 bases at V and 6 bases at J, with 12 bases in the middle. The CDR3 nucleotides read TGTGCCAGCAGCTCCCTGGGGGCGGCCGGGGAGCTGTTTTTT. This encodes CASSSLGAAGELFF.

This chain joins TRBV28 and TRBJ1-2; 7 bases line up with TRBD1. The CDR3 runs to 16 residues. Germline V gene data show CDR1 as MDHEN and CDR2 as SYDVKM. Trimming cost V 5 bases and J 4 bases; bases outside gene matches: 13. This CDR3 is CASSPPDRLDSYGYTF. CDR3 sequence (DNA): TGTGCCAGCAGTCCACCGGACAGGCTTGATAGCTATGGCTACACCTTC.

On this clone itself: This sample also contains other DNA sequences that code for the same CDR3. The V gene is TRBV28, the J gene TRBJ1-1; TRBD1 might be the D (5 bases). V was trimmed by 3 bases and J by 0 bases, leaving 8 bases between them. CDR1 is MDHEN, CDR2 SYDVKM, per germline. There are 14 residues in the CDR3. CDR3 DNA sequence: TGTGCCAGCAGTTTTCGGGGGTTGAACACTGAAGCTTTCTTT. Amino acids: CASSFRGLNTEAFF.

J is TRBJ2-7 and V is TRBV7-8; 9 bases are a match to TRBD2. CDR3 length: 16 amino acids. Germline V gives CDR1 SGHVS, CDR2 FQNEAQ. V was clipped by 1 base and J by 2 bases; unmatched bases: 6. The CDR3 region is CASSLGASGIAYEQYF. The CDR3 DNA reads TGTGCCAGCAGCTTAGGGGCTAGCGGGATAGCCTACGAGCAGTACTTC.

This clone was recorded once. Other nucleotide sequences from this sample produce the same CDR3. The chain employs TRBV27 and TRBJ2-7; 8 nucleotides align to TRBD2. CDR1 MNHEY and CDR2 SMNVEV come from the germline V gene (reference sequence). The trim removed 5 bases at V and 3 bases at J, leaving 6 bases unmatched. The CDR3 totals 14 residues. The CDR3 region is CASSPGLAGYEQYF. The DNA for the CDR3 is TGTGCCAGCAGTCCTGGCCTAGCGGGCTACGAGCAGTACTTC.

This clone was counted between two and nine times. Other DNA sequences in this specimen translate into the identical CDR3. The V and J genes are TRBV27 and TRBJ2-7; no clear D gene. Germline V gene sequence: CDR1 MNHEY, CDR2 SMNVEV (reference sequence). V was cut by 5 bases and J by 0 bases, with 11 bases left in between. The CDR3 sequence is 14 residues long. The DNA of the CDR3 is TGTGCCAGCAGTCTCCGCGGCCCCTCCTACGAGCAGTACTTC. It translates to CASSLRGPSYEQYF.

The chain combines TRBV4-1 with TRBJ1-3; D is uncertain. Germline CDR1 reads MGHRA; CDR2 reads YSYEKL. V lost 4 bases to trimming and J lost 0 bases, with 13 bases between them. This CDR3 is 16 amino acids long. CDR3 amino acids: CASSPARWVSGNTIYF. Here the CDR3 DNA reads TGCGCCAGCAGCCCAGCAAGGTGGGTCTCTGGAAACACCATATATTTT.

Concerning this clone itself: The sample holds other DNA sequences that translate to the same CDR3. This rearrangement joins TRBV9 to TRBJ2-7; perhaps TRBD2 as D (5 bases). The germline gives CDR1 SGDLS, CDR2 YYNGEE. The V end was cut by 0 bases, the J end by 3 bases, with 10 bases between. The CDR3 has 14 amino acids. The DNA of the CDR3 is TGTGCCAGCAGCGTAGGGGGTGGAGGCTACGAGCAGTACTTC. It codes for CASSVGGGGYEQYF.

The chain links TRBV5-4 to TRBJ1-1, with D tentatively TRBD1 (6 bases). Trimming cost V 2 bases and J 4 bases, with 15 bases left between them. Germline loops: CDR1 SGHNT, CDR2 YYREEE (reference sequence). The CDR3 consists of 15 residues. CDR3 nucleotide sequence: TGTGCCAGCAGCTTCTCAGGGGCTCGAGGCACTGAAGCTTTCTTT. It yields the protein CASSFSGARGTEAFF.

The rearrangement links TRBV15 to TRBJ2-7, with D possibly TRBD2 on 6 matching bases. This CDR3 has 13 amino acids. Germline V lookup: CDR1 LNHNV, CDR2 YYDKDF (reference sequence). Trimming removed 0 bases at V and 4 bases at J, with 7 bases between. The CDR3 DNA reads TGTGCCACCAGCAGAGATGGGGGGTACGAGCAGTACTTC. It is translated as CATSRDGGYEQYF.

The chain combines TRBV25-1 with TRBJ1-2; tentative D call: TRBD1 (5 bases). This CDR3 has 16 amino acids. Per the germline V gene, CDR1 is MGHDK and CDR2 is SYGVNS. V was clipped by 7 bases and J by 4 bases, with 22 bases between them. The CDR3, as DNA: TGTGCCAGCAAAGGGGACCTAACCCCCTCGGGCTATGGCTACACCTTC. This translates into CASKGDLTPSGYGYTF.